The source of this T cell receptor (beta chain) is a study of tumor-infiltrating lymphocytes in primary liver carcinoma. Study-wide results and limits: Representation across all five tumor regions was limited to only about 8-25% of top clones.

Without any cell sorting, about 18-31 mg of bulk tissue yielded co-extracted RNA and DNA. Surgery removed the patients' primary liver carcinoma. About this clonotype: What it binds is not known.

CDR3 length equals 17 residues. Germline values: CDR1 SGHTA, CDR2 FQGNSA. Losses at the gene ends were 3 bases for V and 0 bases for J; bases not matched to a gene: 7. Making TCR beta cDNA involved around 540 ng total RNA and a constant-region primer. Slightly modified ARM-PCR, run as three nested multiplex PCR rounds, produced the TCR beta libraries. TRBV1-TRBV30 forward primers and a C-beta reverse primer were used in the first two PCR rounds, which each ran for about 11 cycles. TCRdb re-called the multiplex PCR reads with MiXCR, one entry per CDR3 protein. The top ten clones hold approximately 49% of a sample with fewer than 30,000 distinct CDR3 sequences, around 79% of them seen once.

Sample: liver tumor tissue from sampling region 3. Subset denoted: tumor region T3, left-lateral pole. The rearrangement links TRBV7-2 to TRBJ2-3; 9 bases align to TRBD1. The receptor was derived from a middle-aged man with primary liver carcinoma and hepatitis B virus infection. CDR3 DNA: TGTGCCAGCAGCTTTGGGGGGGGACAGGGAAGCACAGATACGCAGTATTTT. Amino acid sequence: CASSFGGGQGSTDTQYF.